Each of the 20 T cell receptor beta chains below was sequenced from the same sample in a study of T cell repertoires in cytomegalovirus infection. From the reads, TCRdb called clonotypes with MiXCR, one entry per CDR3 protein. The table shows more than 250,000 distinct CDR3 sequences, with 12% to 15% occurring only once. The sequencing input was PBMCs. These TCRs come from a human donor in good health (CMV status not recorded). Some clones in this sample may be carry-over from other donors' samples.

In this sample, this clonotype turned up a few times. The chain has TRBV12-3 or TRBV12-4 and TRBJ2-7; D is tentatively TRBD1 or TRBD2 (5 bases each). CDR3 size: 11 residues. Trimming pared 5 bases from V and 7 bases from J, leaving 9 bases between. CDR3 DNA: TGTGCCAGCAGTGTAGGGACGGAGCAGTACTTC. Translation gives CASSVGTEQYF.

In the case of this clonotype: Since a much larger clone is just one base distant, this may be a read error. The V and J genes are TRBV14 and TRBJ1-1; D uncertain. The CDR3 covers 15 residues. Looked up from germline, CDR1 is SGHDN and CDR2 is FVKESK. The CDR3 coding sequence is TGTGCCAGCAGCCAAGAAGTCGGAGGGTTAGCTGAAGCTTTGTTT. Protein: CASSQEVGGLAEALF.

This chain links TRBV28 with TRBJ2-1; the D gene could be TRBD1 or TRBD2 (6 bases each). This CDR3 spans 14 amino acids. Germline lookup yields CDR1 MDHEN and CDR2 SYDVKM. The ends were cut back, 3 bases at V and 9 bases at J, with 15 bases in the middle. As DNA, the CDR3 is TGTGCCAGCAGTTTGGCCTTGGGGGGCGGTGAGCAGTTCTTC. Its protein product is CASSLALGGGEQFF.

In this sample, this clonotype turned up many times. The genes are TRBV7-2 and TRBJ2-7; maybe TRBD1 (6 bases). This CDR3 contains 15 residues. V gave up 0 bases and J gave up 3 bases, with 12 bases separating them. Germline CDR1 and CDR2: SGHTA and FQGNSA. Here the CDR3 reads CASSLAGHTIYEQYF. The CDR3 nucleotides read TGTGCCAGCAGCTTAGCGGGACACACAATCTACGAGCAGTACTTC.

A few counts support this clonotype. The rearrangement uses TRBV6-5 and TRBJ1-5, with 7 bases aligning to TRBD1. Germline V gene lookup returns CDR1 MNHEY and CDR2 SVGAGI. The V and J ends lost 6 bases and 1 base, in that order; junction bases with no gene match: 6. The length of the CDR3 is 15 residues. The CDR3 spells CASRDRVASNQPQHF. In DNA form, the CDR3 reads TGTGCCAGCAGAGACAGGGTTGCGAGCAATCAGCCCCAGCATTTT.

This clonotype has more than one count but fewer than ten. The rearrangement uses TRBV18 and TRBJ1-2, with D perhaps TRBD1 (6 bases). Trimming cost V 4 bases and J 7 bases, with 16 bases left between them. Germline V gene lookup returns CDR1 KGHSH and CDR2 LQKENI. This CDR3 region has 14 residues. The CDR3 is CASSLDQGYGGYTF. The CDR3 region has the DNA TGTGCCAGCTCACTGGACCAGGGGTACGGTGGCTACACCTTC.

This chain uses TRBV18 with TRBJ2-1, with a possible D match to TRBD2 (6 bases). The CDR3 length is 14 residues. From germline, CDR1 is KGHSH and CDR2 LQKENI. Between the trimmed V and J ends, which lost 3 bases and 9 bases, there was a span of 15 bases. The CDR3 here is CASSPWGESGEQFF. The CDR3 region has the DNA TGTGCCAGCTCACCTTGGGGGGAGTCCGGTGAGCAGTTCTTC.

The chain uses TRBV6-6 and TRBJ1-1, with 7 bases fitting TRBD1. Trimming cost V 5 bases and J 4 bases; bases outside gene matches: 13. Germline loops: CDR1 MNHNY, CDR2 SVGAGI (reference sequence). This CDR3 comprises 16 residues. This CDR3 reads CASSRGTALVGTEAFF. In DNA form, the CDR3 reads TGTGCCAGCAGTCGAGGGACAGCGCTGGTAGGCACTGAAGCTTTCTTT.

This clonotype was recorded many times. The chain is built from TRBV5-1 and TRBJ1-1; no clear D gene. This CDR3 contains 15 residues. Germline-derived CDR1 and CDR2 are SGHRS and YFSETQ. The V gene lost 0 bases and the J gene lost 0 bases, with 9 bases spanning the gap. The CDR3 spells CASSLVGTMNTEAFF. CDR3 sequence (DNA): TGCGCCAGCAGCTTGGTCGGCACTATGAACACTGAAGCTTTCTTT.

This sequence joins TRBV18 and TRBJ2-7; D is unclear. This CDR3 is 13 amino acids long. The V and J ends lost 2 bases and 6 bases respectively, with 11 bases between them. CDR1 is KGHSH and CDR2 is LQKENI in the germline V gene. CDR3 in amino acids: CASSPVVGLEQYF. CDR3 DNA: TGTGCCAGCTCACCAGTTGTCGGCCTCGAGCAGTACTTC.

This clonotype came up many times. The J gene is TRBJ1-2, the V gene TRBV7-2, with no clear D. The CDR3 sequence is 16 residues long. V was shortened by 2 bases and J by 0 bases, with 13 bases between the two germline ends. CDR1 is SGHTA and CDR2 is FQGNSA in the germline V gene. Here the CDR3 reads CASSLYFSITNYGYTF. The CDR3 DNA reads TGTGCCAGCAGCTTATACTTCAGCATTACTAACTATGGCTACACCTTC.

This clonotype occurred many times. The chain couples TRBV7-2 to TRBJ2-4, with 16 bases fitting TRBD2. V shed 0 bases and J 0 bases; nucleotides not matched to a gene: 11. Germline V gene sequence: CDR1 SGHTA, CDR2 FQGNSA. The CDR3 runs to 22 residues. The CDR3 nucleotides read TGTGCCAGCAGCTTAGCGGGGACTAGCGGGAGGGCCCGACCCCTAGCCAAAAACATTCAGTACTTC. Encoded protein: CASSLAGTSGRARPLAKNIQYF.

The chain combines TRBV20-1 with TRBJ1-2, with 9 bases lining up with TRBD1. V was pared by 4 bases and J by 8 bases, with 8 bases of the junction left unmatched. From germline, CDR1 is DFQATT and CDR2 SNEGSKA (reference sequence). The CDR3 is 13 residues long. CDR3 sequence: CSATMGQGRGYTF. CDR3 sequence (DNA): TGCAGTGCTACGATGGGACAGGGTCGAGGCTACACCTTC.

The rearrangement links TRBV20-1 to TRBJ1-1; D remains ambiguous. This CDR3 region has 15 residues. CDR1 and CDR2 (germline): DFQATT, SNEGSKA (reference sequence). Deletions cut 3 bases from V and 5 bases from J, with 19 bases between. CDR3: CSASPNAKGGTEAFF. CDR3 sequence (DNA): TGCAGTGCTAGCCCCAACGCGAAGGGAGGTACTGAAGCTTTCTTT.

This CDR3 reads CASSGTPIRNTGELFF. CDR3 coding DNA: TGTGCCAGCAGCGGGACTCCAATCCGAAACACCGGGGAGCTGTTTTTT. This chain links TRBV9 with TRBJ2-2; D possibly corresponds to TRBD2 (5 bases). The CDR3 runs 16 residues. V was cut by 3 bases and J by 2 bases, with 14 bases left in between. Germline loops: CDR1 SGDLS, CDR2 YYNGEE.

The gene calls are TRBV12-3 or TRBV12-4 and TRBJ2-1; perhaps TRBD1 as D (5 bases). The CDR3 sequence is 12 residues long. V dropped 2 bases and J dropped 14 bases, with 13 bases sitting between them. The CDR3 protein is CASSLQTRDKFF. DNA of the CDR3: TGTGCCAGCAGTTTACAGACCAGGGATAAGTTCTTC.

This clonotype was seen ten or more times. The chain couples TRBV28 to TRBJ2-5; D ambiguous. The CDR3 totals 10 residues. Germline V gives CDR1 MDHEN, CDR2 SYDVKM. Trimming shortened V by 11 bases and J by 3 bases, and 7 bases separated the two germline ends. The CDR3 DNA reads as TGTGCCGTCTCAGAAGAGACCCAGTACTTC. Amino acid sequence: CAVSEETQYF. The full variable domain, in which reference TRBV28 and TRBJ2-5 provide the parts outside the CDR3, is DVKVTQSSRYLVKRTGEKVFLECVQDMDHENMFWYRQDPGLGLRLIYFSYDVKMKEKGDIPEGYSVSREKKERFSLILESASTNQTSMYLCAVSEETQYFGPGTRLLVL.

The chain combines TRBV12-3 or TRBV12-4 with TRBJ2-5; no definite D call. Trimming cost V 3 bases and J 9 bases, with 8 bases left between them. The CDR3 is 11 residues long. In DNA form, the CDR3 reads TGTGCCAGCAGTTTGAATGGGCCCCAGTACTTC. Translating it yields CASSLNGPQYF.

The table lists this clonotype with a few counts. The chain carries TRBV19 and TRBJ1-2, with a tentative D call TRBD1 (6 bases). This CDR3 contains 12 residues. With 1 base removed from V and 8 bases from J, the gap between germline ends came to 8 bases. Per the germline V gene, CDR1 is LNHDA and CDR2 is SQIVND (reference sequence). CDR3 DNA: TGTGCCAGTAGTATAGTGACAGGAGGCTACACCTTC. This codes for CASSIVTGGYTF.

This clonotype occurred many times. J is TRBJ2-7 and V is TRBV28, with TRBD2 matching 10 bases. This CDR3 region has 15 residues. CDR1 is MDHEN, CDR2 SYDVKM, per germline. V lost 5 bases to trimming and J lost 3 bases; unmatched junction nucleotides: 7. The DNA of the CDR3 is TGTGCCAGCAGTCCCTGGACTAGCGGATACTACGAGCAGTACTTC. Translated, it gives CASSPWTSGYYEQYF.